This TCR beta chain is from a study of naive and memory T cell subsets. The CDR3 loop spans 17 amino acids. V dropped 0 bases and J dropped 0; count of bases not matched to a gene: 4. CDR1 and CDR2 (germline): SGHTA, FQGNSA. TCR cDNA received a 3' ligated oligonucleotide that carried a UMI. Whole-blood samples were roughly 2.7 ml of peripheral blood from healthy adult volunteers. Reverse transcription used DNase-treated unsorted total RNA, aiming for 1 to 1000 ng. This clonotype was detected many times. Antigen specificity is unknown. General observations from the study: Potentially, T cell activation and differentiation skew this RNA-based measurement.

Ligated cDNA underwent four rounds of PCR with nested alpha and beta constant region primers and SP2. Blood and skin TCR RNA was reverse transcribed with alpha and beta constant primers. In TCRdb, the UMI-ligation and nested PCR reads were re-called with MiXCR into one record per CDR3 protein. The table records some 26,000 distinct CDR3 sequences, around 5.2% of them present only once. The sequencing input was blood. This receptor was taken from an adult in good health. V gene TRBV7-2 combines with J gene TRBJ1-4; 7 bases fit TRBD1. CDR3: CASSLAYRGATNEKLFF. In nucleotides, the CDR3 is TGTGCCAGCAGCTTAGCGTACAGGGGAGCAACTAATGAAAAACTGTTTTTT.